The sequence of this T cell receptor beta chain was determined in a study of OX40 agonist ivuxolimab in advanced cancers. Findings of the study overall: On average, a greater number of expanded clones characterised CD8+ T cells relative to CD4+.

The data were produced by immunoSEQ multiplex PCR, yet TCRdb's version contains in-frame clones alone and is incomplete. The table includes 53,000 or so clones, 60% to 80% detected once. The germline gives CDR1 MDHEN, CDR2 SYDVKM. The CDR3 runs 14 residues. V dropped 6 bases and J dropped 6 bases, with 15 bases sitting between them. As concerns this clone: The antigen remains unidentified.

This sequence originates from an adult with an advanced solid tumor such as melanoma, head and neck, liver or kidney cancer. This rearrangement joins TRBV28 to TRBJ1-5, with D possibly TRBD1 on 6 matching bases. The sample was CD4+ or CD8+ T cells sorted from blood, taken in a trial of the OX40 agonist ivuxolimab. The chain's CDR3 is CASRAGAGGQPQHF. The CDR3 DNA follows: TGTGCCAGCAGAGCGGGGGCCGGCGGTCAGCCCCAGCATTTT.